The 9 T cell receptor beta chains in this list originate from one sample, sequenced in a study of vaccination effects on CD4 cells after COVID-19. The culture ran for approximately 10 days before CD4+ T cells were isolated. No antigens are known for them. TCRdb keeps only in-frame clones here, not all; method: immunoSEQ multiplex PCR. The table lists some 63,000 clones, approximately 78% of them singletons. This specimen was CD4+ T cells from PBMCs cultured without peptide, taken before COVID-19 vaccination. Every receptor here comes from a human donor who had a prior SARS-CoV-2 infection.

The chain carries TRBV11-1 and TRBJ2-3; D not certain. CDR3 length equals 13 residues. V gave up 3 bases and J gave up 5 bases, with 9 bases separating them. Germline loops: CDR1 SGHAT, CDR2 FQDESV (reference sequence). This CDR3 reads CASSLGPEDTQYF. DNA for the CDR3: TGTGCCAGCAGCTTGGGTCCCGAAGATACGCAGTATTTT.

The chain employs TRBV5-1 and TRBJ2-7; 11 bases agree with TRBD2. Trimming at V came to 4 bases and at J to 0 bases, leaving 9 bases not matched to a gene. CDR1 and CDR2 from the germline V gene are SGHRS and YFSETQ. CDR3 length: 17 residues. The CDR3 reads CASSGRLAGFFSYEQYF. CDR3 bases: TGCGCCAGCAGCGGGAGACTAGCGGGGTTTTTCTCCTACGAGCAGTACTTC.

In its sample, this clone was seen a few times. The chain has TRBV20-1 and TRBJ1-1; D call uncertain. The CDR3 contains 13 residues. The germline V gene has CDR1 DFQATT and CDR2 SNEGSKA (reference sequence). Trimming removed 3 bases from V and 0 bases from J, with 8 bases in between. The CDR3 bases are TGCAGTGCTAGTCTCGACATGAACACTGAAGCTTTCTTT. Translating it yields CSASLDMNTEAFF.

This rearrangement joins TRBV9 to TRBJ2-3; TRBD2 matches 10 bases. This CDR3 comprises 17 residues. Germline CDR1 and CDR2: SGDLS and YYNGEE. V was pared by 3 bases and J by 0 bases, with 7 bases of the junction left unmatched. The CDR3, as DNA: TGTGCCAGCAGCGAAACGATAGCGGGAGGTAGCACAGATACGCAGTATTTT. Protein product: CASSETIAGGSTDTQYF.

The chain recombines TRBV5-1 with TRBJ2-7; 8 positions match TRBD2. The germline V gene has CDR1 SGHRS and CDR2 YFSETQ. The length of the CDR3 is 13 residues. J was trimmed by 5 bases and V by 2 bases; bases with no gene match: 3. The CDR3 sequence: CASSFTGGDEQYF. CDR3 DNA sequence: TGCGCCAGCAGCTTTACGGGAGGGGACGAGCAGTACTTC.

The chain carries TRBV19 and TRBJ2-2; D perhaps matches TRBD2 (6 bases). V was cut by 8 bases and J by 8 bases, with 12 bases left in between. The CDR3 sequence is 12 residues long. Per the germline V gene, CDR1 is LNHDA and CDR2 is SQIVND (reference sequence). This CDR3 is CASRGRGGELFF. DNA for the CDR3: TGTGCCAGTCGGGGGAGAGGGGGGGAGCTGTTTTTT.

This clone was counted once. This sequence joins TRBV5-1 and TRBJ1-4; D is unclear. CDR3 length: 14 residues. With 2 bases removed from V and 3 bases from J, the gap between germline ends came to 8 bases. Germline CDR1 and CDR2: SGHRS and YFSETQ. In DNA, the CDR3 is TGCGCCAGCAGCTTTGAAAACTCTAATGAAAAACTGTTTTTT. Protein product: CASSFENSNEKLFF.

The CDR3 sequence: CASSQRWPIIQETQYF. The CDR3 region has the DNA TGCGCCAGCAGCCAAAGGTGGCCCATAATCCAAGAGACCCAGTACTTC. The V call is TRBV4-1, the J call TRBJ2-5, with no clear D. Germline values: CDR1 MGHRA, CDR2 YSYEKL. The ends were cut back, 2 bases at V and 1 base at J, with 14 bases in the middle. CDR3 length equals 16 residues.

This chain links TRBV5-1 with TRBJ2-3; D tentatively fits TRBD1 or TRBD2 (5 bases each). Germline V gives CDR1 SGHRS, CDR2 YFSETQ. V was shortened by 0 bases and J by 14 bases, with 16 bases between the two germline ends. The CDR3 consists of 13 residues. The DNA for the CDR3 is TGCGCCAGCAGCTTGGCCGGGCGCTCTGGGGGGTATTTT. Translated: CASSLAGRSGGYF.